The next 6 T cell receptor beta chains were all read from a single sample in a study of shared clonotypes between healthy human individuals. Sequenced by immunoSEQ multiplex PCR; TCRdb stores in-frame clones only, minus some. The table shows about 820,000 clones, with nearly 95% occurring only once. Only CD45RO-negative cells positively selected for CCR7 counted as naive CD8 cells, so terminally differentiated effector memory CD45RA+ cells were excluded. Sequencing was done on a sample of naive CD8+ T cells sorted from blood. The receptors here all came from a man aged 25-40 years in good health.

V gene TRBV28 combines with J gene TRBJ2-5; possibly TRBD2 for D (5 bases). V lost 4 bases, J lost 4 bases, and 22 bases lay in between. The CDR3 runs to 17 residues. Germline assignment: CDR1 MDHEN and CDR2 SYDVKM. This CDR3 reads CASSSHEEAAPPETQYF. CDR3 DNA: TGTGCCAGCAGTTCCCACGAGGAGGCTGCCCCCCCAGAGACCCAGTACTTC.

This clone has a single count. The CDR3 reads CASSAGTSGRDTQYF. DNA of the CDR3: TGTGCCAGCAGCGCTGGGACTAGCGGGAGGGATACGCAGTATTTT. The rearrangement links TRBV7-8 to TRBJ2-3, with 15 bases aligning to TRBD2. The CDR3 runs 15 residues. Trimming removed 5 bases from V and 6 bases from J; junction bases left unmatched: 3. From germline, CDR1 is SGHVS and CDR2 FQNEAQ.

The chain links TRBV4-2 to TRBJ2-3; TRBD2 matches at 7 bases. Germline CDR1 is LGHNA and CDR2 is YNFKEQ. V trimming: 2 bases; J trimming: 0 bases; junction bases outside the gene matches: 11. The CDR3 is 18 residues long. CDR3 residues: CASSQSNPSGVSTDTQYF. In DNA, the CDR3 is TGTGCCAGCAGCCAATCCAACCCTAGCGGAGTTAGCACAGATACGCAGTATTTT.

This clone was counted once. The V call is TRBV7-9, the J call TRBJ1-1; 7 nucleotides agree with TRBD1. The CDR3 totals 12 residues. Germline CDR1 and CDR2: SEHNR and FQNEAQ (reference sequence). Trimming cost V 6 bases and J 10 bases; bases outside gene matches: 8. Written as DNA, the CDR3 is TGTGCCAGCAGATCCGGACAGGCGGGAGCTTTCTTT. Translation gives CASRSGQAGAFF.

The J gene is TRBJ2-1, the V gene TRBV9; 8 bases fit TRBD2. CDR3 length equals 15 residues. J gave up 0 bases and V 7 bases, and 6 bases lay outside the gene matches. The germline V gene encodes CDR1 SGDLS and CDR2 YYNGEE. The CDR3 nucleotides are TGTGCCAGCGGAAGAGCGGGAGTCTCCTACAATGAGCAGTTCTTC. Protein product: CASGRAGVSYNEQFF.

CDR3 coding DNA: TGTGCCAGCACCCCCCCCGGGACTAGCTACGAGCAGTACTTC. This encodes CASTPPGTSYEQYF. V and J are TRBV6-6 and TRBJ2-7; 8 nucleotides agree with TRBD2. The CDR3 has 14 residues. V shed 7 bases, J shed 3 bases, and the junction held 8 bases outside the gene matches. CDR1 and CDR2 (germline): MNHNY, SVGAGI (reference sequence).